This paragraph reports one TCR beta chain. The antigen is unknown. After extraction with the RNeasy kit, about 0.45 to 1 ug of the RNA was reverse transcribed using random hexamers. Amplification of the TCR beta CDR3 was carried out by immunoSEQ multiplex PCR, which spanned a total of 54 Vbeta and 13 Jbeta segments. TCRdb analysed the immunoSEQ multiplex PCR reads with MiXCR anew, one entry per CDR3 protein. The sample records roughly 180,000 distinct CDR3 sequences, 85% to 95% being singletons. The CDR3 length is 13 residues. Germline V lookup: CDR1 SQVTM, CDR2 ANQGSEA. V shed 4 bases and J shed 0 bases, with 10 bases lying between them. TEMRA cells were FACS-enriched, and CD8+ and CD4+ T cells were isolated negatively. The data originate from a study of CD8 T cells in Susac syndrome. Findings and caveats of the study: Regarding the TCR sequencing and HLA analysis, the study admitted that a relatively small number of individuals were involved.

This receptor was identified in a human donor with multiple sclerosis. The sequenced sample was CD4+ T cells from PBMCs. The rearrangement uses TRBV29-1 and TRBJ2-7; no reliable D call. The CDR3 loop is CSVAATLSYEQYF. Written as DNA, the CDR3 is TGCAGCGTTGCAGCGACCCTCTCCTACGAGCAGTACTTC.